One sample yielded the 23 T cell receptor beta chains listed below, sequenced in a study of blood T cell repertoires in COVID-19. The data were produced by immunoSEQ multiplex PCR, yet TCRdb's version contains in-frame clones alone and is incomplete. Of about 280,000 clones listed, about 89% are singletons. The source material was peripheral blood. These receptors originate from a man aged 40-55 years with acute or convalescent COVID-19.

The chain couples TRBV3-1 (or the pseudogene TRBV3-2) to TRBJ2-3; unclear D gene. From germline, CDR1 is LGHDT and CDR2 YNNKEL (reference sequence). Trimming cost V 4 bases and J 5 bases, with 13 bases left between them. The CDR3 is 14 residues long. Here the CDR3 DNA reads TGTGCCAGCAGCCTCGCCCCGACAAGAGATACGCAGTATTTT. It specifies CASSLAPTRDTQYF.

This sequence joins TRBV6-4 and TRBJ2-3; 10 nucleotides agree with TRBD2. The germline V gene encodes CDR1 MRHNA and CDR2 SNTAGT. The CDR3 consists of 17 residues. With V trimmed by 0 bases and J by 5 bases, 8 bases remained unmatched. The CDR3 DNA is TGTGCCAGCAGTGACTCGGGTAGCGGGGGGTCAATAGATACGCAGTATTTT. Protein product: CASSDSGSGGSIDTQYF.

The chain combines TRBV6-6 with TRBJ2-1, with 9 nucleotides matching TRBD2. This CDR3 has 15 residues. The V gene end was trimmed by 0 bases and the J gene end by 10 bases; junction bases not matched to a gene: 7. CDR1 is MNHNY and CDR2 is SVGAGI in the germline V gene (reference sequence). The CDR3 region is CASSYSAGGHWEQFF. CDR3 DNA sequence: TGTGCCAGCAGTTACTCTGCGGGGGGGCATTGGGAGCAGTTCTTC.

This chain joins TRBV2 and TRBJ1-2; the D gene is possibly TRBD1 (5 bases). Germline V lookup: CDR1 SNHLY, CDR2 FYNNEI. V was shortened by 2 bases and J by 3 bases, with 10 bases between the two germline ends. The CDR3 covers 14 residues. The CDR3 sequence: CASSETGPYYGYTF. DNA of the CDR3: TGTGCCAGCAGTGAAACAGGACCTTACTATGGCTACACCTTC. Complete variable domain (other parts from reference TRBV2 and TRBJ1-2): EPEVTQTPSHQVTQMGQEVILRCVPISNHLYFYWYRQILGQKVEFLVSFYNNEISEKSEIFDDQFSVERPDGSNFTLKIRSTKLEDSAMYFCASSETGPYYGYTFGSGTRLTVV.

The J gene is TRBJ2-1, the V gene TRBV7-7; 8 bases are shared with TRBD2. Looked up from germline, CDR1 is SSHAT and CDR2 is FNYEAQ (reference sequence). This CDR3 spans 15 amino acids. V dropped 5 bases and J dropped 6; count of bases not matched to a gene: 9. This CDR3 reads CASSLNGGGLNEQFF. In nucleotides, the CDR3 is TGTGCCAGCAGCCTCAACGGCGGGGGGCTCAATGAGCAGTTCTTC. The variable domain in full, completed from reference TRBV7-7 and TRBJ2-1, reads GAGVSQSPRYKVTKRGQDVTLRCDPISSHATLYWYQQALGQGPEFLTYFNYEAQPDKSGLPSDRFSAERPEGSISTLTIQRTEQRDSAMYRCASSLNGGGLNEQFFGPGTRLTVL.

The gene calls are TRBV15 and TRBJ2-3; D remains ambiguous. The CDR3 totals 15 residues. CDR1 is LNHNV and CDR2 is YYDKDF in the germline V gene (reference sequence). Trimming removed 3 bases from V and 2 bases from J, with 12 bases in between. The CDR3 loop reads CATSSYQAFTDTQYF. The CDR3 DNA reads TGTGCCACCAGCAGCTACCAGGCTTTCACAGATACGCAGTATTTT.

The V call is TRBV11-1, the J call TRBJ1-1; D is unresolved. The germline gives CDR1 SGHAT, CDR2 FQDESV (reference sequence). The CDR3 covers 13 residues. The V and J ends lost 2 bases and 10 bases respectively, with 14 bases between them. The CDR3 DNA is TGTGCCAGCAGCTTACAAGAGGCGGATTCAGCTTTCTTT. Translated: CASSLQEADSAFF.

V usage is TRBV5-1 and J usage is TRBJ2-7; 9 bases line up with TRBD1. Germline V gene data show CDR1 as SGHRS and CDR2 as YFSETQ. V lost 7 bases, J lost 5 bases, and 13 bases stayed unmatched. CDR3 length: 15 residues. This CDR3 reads CASQLWGQGEDEQYF. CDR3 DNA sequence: TGCGCCAGCCAACTCTGGGGACAGGGCGAAGACGAGCAGTACTTC.

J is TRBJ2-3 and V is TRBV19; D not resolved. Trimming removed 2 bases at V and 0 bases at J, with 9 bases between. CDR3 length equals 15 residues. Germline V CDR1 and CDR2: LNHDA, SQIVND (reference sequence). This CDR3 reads CASSIRSDSTDTQYF. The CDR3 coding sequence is TGTGCCAGTAGTATAAGGAGCGACAGCACAGATACGCAGTATTTT.

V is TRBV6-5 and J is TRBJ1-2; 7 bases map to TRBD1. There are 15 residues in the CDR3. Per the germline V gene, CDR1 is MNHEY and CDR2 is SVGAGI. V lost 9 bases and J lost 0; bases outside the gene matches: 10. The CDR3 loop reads CASSRDSSPNYGYTF. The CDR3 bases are TGTGCCAGTTCTCGGGACAGCTCCCCTAACTATGGCTACACCTTC.

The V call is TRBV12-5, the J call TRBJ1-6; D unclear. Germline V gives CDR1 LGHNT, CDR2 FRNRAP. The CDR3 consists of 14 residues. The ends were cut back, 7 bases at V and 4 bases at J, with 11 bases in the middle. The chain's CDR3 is CASAALTYNSPLHF. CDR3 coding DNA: TGTGCTAGTGCCGCACTTACGTATAATTCACCCCTCCACTTT.

DNA for the CDR3: TGTGCCAGCAGCTTAATCAACAGGGGAGGCGAGCAGTACTTC. Protein sequence: CASSLINRGGEQYF. This chain uses TRBV5-5 with TRBJ2-7; D may be TRBD1 (7 bases). V lost 2 bases to trimming and J lost 6 bases, with 15 bases between them. The germline V gene encodes CDR1 SGHKS and CDR2 YYEKEE (reference sequence). The CDR3 totals 14 residues.

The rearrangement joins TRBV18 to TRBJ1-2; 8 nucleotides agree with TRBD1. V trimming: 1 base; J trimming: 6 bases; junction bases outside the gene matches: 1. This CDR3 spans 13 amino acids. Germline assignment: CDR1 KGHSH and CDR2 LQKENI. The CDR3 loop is CASSPRGQDGYTF. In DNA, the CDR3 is TGTGCCAGCTCACCACGGGGACAGGATGGCTACACCTTC.

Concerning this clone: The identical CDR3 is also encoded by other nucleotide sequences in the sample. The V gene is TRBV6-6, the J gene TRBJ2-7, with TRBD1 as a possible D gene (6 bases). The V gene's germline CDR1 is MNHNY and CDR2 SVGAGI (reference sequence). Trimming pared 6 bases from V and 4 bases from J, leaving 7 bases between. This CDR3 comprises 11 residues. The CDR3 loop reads CASSTGYEQYF. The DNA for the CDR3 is TGTGCCAGCAGCACAGGGTACGAGCAGTACTTC.

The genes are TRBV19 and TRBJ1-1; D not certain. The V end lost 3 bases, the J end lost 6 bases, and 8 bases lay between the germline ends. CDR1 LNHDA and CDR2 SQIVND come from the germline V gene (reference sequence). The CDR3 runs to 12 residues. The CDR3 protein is CASSMREPEAFF. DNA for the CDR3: TGTGCCAGTAGTATGAGGGAACCTGAAGCTTTCTTT.

The CDR3 loop is CASSPGQGWSEQYF. Written as DNA, the CDR3 is TGTGCCAGCAGCCCGGGACAGGGGTGGAGCGAGCAGTACTTC. V is TRBV9 and J is TRBJ2-7; 10 positions match TRBD1. CDR3 length equals 14 residues. J lost 6 bases, V lost 4 bases, and 7 bases had no gene match. Germline V gene lookup returns CDR1 SGDLS and CDR2 YYNGEE.

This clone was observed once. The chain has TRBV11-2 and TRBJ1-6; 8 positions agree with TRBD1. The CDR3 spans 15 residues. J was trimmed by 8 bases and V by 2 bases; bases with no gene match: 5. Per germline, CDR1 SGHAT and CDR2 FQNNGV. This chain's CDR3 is CASSLTGTGDSPLHF. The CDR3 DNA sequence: TGTGCCAGCAGCTTAACGGGGACAGGAGATTCACCCCTCCACTTT.

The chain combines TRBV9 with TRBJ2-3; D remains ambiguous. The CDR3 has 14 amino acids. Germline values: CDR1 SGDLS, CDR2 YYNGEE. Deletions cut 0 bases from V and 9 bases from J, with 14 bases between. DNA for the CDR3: TGTGCCAGCAGCGTAGAGTGGGTCGACAAGACGCAGTATTTT. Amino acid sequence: CASSVEWVDKTQYF.

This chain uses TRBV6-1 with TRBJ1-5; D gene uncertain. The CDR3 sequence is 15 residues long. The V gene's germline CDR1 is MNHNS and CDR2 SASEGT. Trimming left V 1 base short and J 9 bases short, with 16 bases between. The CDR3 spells CASSEGTRNLSPQHF. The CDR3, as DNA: TGTGCCAGCAGTGAAGGTACCAGGAACCTTTCGCCCCAGCATTTT.

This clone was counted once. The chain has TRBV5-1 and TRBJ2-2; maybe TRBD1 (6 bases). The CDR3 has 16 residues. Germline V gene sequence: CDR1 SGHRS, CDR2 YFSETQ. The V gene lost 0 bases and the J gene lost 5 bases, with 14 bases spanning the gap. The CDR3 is CASSLAGQQRTGELFF. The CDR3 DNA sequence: TGCGCCAGCAGCTTGGCCGGACAGCAGAGGACCGGGGAGCTGTTTTTT.

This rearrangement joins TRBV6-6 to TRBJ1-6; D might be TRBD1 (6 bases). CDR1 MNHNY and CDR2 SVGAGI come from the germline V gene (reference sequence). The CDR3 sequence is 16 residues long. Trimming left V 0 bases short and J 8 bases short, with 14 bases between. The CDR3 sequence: CASSYSSGGRDSPLHF. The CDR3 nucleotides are TGTGCCAGCAGTTACTCCAGCGGGGGCAGAGATTCACCCCTCCACTTT.

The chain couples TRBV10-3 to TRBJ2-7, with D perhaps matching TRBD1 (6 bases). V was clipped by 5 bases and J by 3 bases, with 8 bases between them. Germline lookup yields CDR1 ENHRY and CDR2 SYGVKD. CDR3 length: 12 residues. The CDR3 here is CAISRGGYEQYF. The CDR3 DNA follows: TGTGCCATCAGTAGAGGGGGCTACGAGCAGTACTTC.

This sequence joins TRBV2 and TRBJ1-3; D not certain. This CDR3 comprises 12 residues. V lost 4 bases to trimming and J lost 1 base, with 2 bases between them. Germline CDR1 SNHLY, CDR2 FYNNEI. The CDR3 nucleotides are TGTGCCAGCAGTGCATCTGGAAACACCATATATTTT. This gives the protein CASSASGNTIYF.